The clone carrying this TCR beta chain was recorded at least ten times. This record comes from a study of Graves' ophthalmopathy and Graves' hyperthyroidism. RNA transcripts provided the template for amplifying TCR beta CDR3 regions. Scientists carried out first-round RT-PCR using HTBI primers and then a second-round multiplex PCR. TCRdb re-called the multiplex PCR reads with MiXCR, one entry per CDR3 protein. The top ten clones hold around 1.5% of a sample with 360,000 or so distinct CDR3 sequences, about 18% of them seen once. Per germline, CDR1 DFQATT and CDR2 SNEGSKA (reference sequence). Trimming removed 3 bases from V and 4 bases from J, with 22 bases in between. The CDR3 loop spans 17 amino acids. Where ophthalmopathy was present, donors had moderate-to-severe activity, CAS ≥3, NOSPECS ≥4 and duration under 3 months.

The chain employs TRBV20-1 and TRBJ2-1, with D possibly being TRBD1 (7 bases). Sequencing was done on a sample of peripheral blood. This receptor was taken from a woman younger than 35 with Graves' ophthalmopathy. The CDR3 DNA sequence: TGCAGTGCTAGCCTAACGGAGGAGACAGGGAGGTACAATGAGCAGTTCTTC. Residues: CSASLTEETGRYNEQFF.